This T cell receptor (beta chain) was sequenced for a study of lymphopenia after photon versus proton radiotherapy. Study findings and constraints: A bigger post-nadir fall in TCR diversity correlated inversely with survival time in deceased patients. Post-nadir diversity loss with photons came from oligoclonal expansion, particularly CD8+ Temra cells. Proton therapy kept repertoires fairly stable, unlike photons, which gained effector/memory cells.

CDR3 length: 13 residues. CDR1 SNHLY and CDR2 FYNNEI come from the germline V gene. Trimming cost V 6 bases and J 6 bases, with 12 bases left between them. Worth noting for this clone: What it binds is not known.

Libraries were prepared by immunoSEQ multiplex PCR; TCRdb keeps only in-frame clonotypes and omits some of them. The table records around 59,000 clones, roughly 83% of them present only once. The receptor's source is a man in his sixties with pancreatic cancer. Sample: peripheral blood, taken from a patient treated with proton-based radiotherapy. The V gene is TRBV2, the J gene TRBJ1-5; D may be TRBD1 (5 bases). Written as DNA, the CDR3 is TGTGCCAGCAGCGAGAGGGGTAGTCAGCCCCAGCATTTT. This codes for CASSERGSQPQHF.